These 8 T cell receptor beta chains originate from one sample sequenced in a study of control samples from healthy donors and cancer patients. TCRdb's table, derived via immunoSEQ multiplex PCR, lists solely in-frame clones and lacks some. The sample contains about 170,000 clones, approximately 86% of which appear only once. Material for sequencing was blood. All receptors derive from a woman in her twenties or thirties in good health.

This clone occurred a few times. This sequence joins TRBV28 and TRBJ2-1, with D tentatively TRBD2 (6 bases). Per germline, CDR1 MDHEN and CDR2 SYDVKM. Trimming removed 8 bases at V and 4 bases at J, with 15 bases between. This CDR3 is built from 14 residues. The CDR3 loop reads CASEVGGGYNEQFF. DNA for the CDR3: TGTGCCAGCGAAGTGGGAGGTGGGTACAATGAGCAGTTCTTC.

The J gene is TRBJ1-6, the V gene TRBV6-5; 8 positions match TRBD1. CDR1 is MNHEY, CDR2 SVGAGI, per germline. This CDR3 is built from 14 residues. J was trimmed by 7 bases and V by 6 bases; bases with no gene match: 5. CDR3 amino acids: CASREGQENSPLHF. The DNA for the CDR3 is TGTGCCAGCAGGGAGGGACAGGAGAATTCACCCCTCCACTTT.

V gene TRBV4-1 combines with J gene TRBJ2-2; the D is unclear. This CDR3 has 19 residues. The germline V gene has CDR1 MGHRA and CDR2 YSYEKL. V gave up 1 base and J gave up 0 bases, with 18 bases separating them. In DNA, the CDR3 is TGCGCCAGCAGCCAAGGACTGGACGGGCTACGCTCGAACACCGGGGAGCTGTTTTTT. Encoded protein: CASSQGLDGLRSNTGELFF.

The chain joins TRBV5-5 to TRBJ2-7; 9 bases align to TRBD1. V trimming: 3 bases; J trimming: 2 bases; junction bases outside the gene matches: 12. Germline V lookup: CDR1 SGHKS, CDR2 YYEKEE (reference sequence). The CDR3 loop spans 17 amino acids. The CDR3 nucleotides are TGTGCCAGCAGCTCAGGACAGGGGATAATAGTAGCCTACGAGCAGTACTTC. Residues: CASSSGQGIIVAYEQYF.

The chain links TRBV2 to TRBJ1-6; D is perhaps TRBD1 (6 bases). Trimming took 5 bases from V and 8 from J, leaving 13 bases between them. CDR3 size: 14 residues. CDR1 and CDR2 from the germline V gene are SNHLY and FYNNEI. The CDR3 sequence is CASSYEGGDSPLHF. The CDR3 nucleotides read TGTGCCAGCAGTTACGAGGGGGGGGATTCACCCCTCCACTTT.

The J gene is TRBJ2-5, the V gene TRBV5-1; D not certain. CDR3 size: 13 residues. V shed 2 bases and J shed 2 bases, with 7 bases lying between them. The V gene's germline CDR1 is SGHRS and CDR2 YFSETQ. CDR3 coding DNA: TGCGCCAGCAGCTTCTCACCTCAAGAGACCCAGTACTTC. It translates to CASSFSPQETQYF.

The chain has TRBV6-4 and TRBJ2-1; 13 nucleotides align to TRBD2. Trimming at V came to 3 bases and at J to 6 bases, leaving 5 bases not matched to a gene. Germline V gene data show CDR1 as MRHNA and CDR2 as SNTAGT. CDR3 length: 16 residues. The CDR3 nucleotides read TGTGCCAGCAGTGAACTAGCGGGAGGGGTCGGCAATGAGCAGTTCTTC. Amino acids: CASSELAGGVGNEQFF.

CDR3 in amino acids: CASSPGGYRTNEKLFF. CDR3 coding DNA: TGTGCCAGCAGCCCGGGGGGCTACAGGACTAATGAAAAACTGTTTTTT. The chain is built from TRBV3-1 (or the pseudogene TRBV3-2) and TRBJ1-4; perhaps TRBD1 as D (6 bases). The CDR3 spans 16 residues. Germline assignment: CDR1 LGHDT and CDR2 YNNKEL (reference sequence). V was clipped by 4 bases and J by 2 bases, with 14 bases between them.